The sequence of this T cell receptor (beta chain) was determined in a study of patients and donors after allogeneic stem cell transplantation. A single record per CDR3 protein comes from TCRdb applying MiXCR to the RT-PCR reads. The sample shows about 70,000 distinct CDR3 sequences, less than 30% of them seen only once. The ends lost 6 bases at V and 4 bases at J; junction bases unmatched: 6. The CDR3 length is 15 residues. The V gene's germline CDR1 is LNHNV and CDR2 YYDKDF (reference sequence). This clonotype was detected a few times. The sample was blood, either unsorted or a sorted T cell fraction (not recorded which). This sequence originates from a human donor who was either an allogeneic HSCT recipient or a stem cell or donor lymphocyte infusion donor (not recorded which). It is not recorded whose cells these are; they may come from a transplant donor. The chain uses TRBV15 and TRBJ2-3; 11 nucleotides line up with TRBD2. This CDR3 reads CATRETSGIADTQYF. The CDR3 DNA is TGTGCCACCAGGGAGACTAGCGGGATAGCAGATACGCAGTATTTT.